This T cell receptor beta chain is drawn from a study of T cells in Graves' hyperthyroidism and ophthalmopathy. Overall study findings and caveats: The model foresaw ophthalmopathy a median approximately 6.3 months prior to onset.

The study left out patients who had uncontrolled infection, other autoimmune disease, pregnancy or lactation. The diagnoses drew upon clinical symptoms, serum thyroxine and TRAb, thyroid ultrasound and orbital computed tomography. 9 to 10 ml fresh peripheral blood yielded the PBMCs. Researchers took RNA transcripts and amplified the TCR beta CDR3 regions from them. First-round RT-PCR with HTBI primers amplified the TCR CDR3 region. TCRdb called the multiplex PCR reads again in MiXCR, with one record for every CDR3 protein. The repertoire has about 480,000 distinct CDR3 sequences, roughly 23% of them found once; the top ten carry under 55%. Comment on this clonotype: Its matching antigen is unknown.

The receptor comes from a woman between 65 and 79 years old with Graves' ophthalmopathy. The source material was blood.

CDR3 loop: CASSMSATNEKLFF. CDR3 nucleotide sequence: TGTGCCAGTAGTATGTCCGCAACTAATGAAAAACTGTTTTTT. The chain combines TRBV19 with TRBJ1-4; D not certain. Trimming shortened V by 3 bases and J by 0 bases, and 5 bases separated the two germline ends. Germline CDR1 and CDR2: LNHDA and SQIVND (reference sequence). CDR3 size: 14 residues.